These 23 T cell receptor beta chains were all obtained from the same sample, sequenced in a study of T cell responses to AZD1222 COVID-19 vaccine. Libraries were prepared by immunoSEQ multiplex PCR; TCRdb keeps only in-frame clonotypes and omits some of them. The sample carries 150,000 or so clones, just over 90% recorded once. This specimen consisted of peripheral blood, obtained on day 0 of AZD1222 vaccination. The receptors shown here come from an adult in good health.

The chain uses TRBV20-1 and TRBJ1-2; a weak D match, TRBD1 (6 bases). Between the trimmed V and J ends, which lost 3 bases and 1 base, there was a span of 12 bases. CDR3 size: 14 residues. CDR1 and CDR2 (germline): DFQATT, SNEGSKA (reference sequence). CDR3 loop: CSASIPGVNYGYTF. CDR3 nucleotides: TGCAGTGCTAGTATACCAGGGGTTAACTATGGCTACACCTTC.

J is TRBJ1-1 and V is TRBV5-4, with unresolved D. Looked up from germline, CDR1 is SGHNT and CDR2 is YYREEE (reference sequence). This CDR3 is 12 amino acids long. Trimming removed 10 bases at V and 1 base at J, with 11 bases between. The DNA of the CDR3 is TGTGCCGTCGGCAAAGGGAACACTGAAGCTTTCTTT. Its translation: CAVGKGNTEAFF.

The V call is TRBV18, the J call TRBJ1-1; D remains ambiguous. The ends were cut back, 3 bases at V and 2 bases at J, with 10 bases in the middle. This CDR3 spans 14 amino acids. Germline V gene data show CDR1 as KGHSH and CDR2 as LQKENI. The CDR3 region has the DNA TGTGCCAGCTCACCGCCTAGGTCCAACACTGAAGCTTTCTTT. Translation gives CASSPPRSNTEAFF.

In its sample, this clone was seen a few times. V usage is TRBV12-3 or TRBV12-4 and J usage is TRBJ2-7, with D possibly TRBD1 on 6 matching bases. With 6 bases removed from V and 5 bases from J, the gap between germline ends came to 11 bases. CDR3 length equals 12 residues. CDR3 nucleotide sequence: TGTGCCAGCAGGAGGGGGAGAAACGAGCAGTACTTC. It specifies CASRRGRNEQYF.

This clone was seen only once. V gene TRBV5-4 combines with J gene TRBJ1-2; D uncertain. The length of the CDR3 is 15 residues. Germline loops: CDR1 SGHNT, CDR2 YYREEE (reference sequence). Trimming left V 1 base short and J 5 bases short, with 15 bases between. As DNA, the CDR3 is TGTGCCAGCAGCTTGAGAGATTGGCAGGTGTATGGCTACACCTTC. Amino acids: CASSLRDWQVYGYTF.

The CDR3 protein is CASSQSWRRGGTEAFF. The CDR3 nucleotides read TGTGCCAGCAGCCAATCCTGGCGGAGGGGAGGCACTGAAGCTTTCTTT. The chain uses TRBV3-1 (or the pseudogene TRBV3-2) and TRBJ1-1, with a tentative D call TRBD1 (5 bases). Trimming removed 2 bases at V and 4 bases at J, with 17 bases between. The CDR3 is 16 amino acids. Germline values: CDR1 LGHDT, CDR2 YNNKEL (reference sequence).

The gene calls are TRBV11-2 and TRBJ1-1; D not certain. The germline V gene has CDR1 SGHAT and CDR2 FQNNGV. The CDR3 extends over 15 amino acids. V was trimmed by 1 base and J by 1 base, leaving 10 bases between them. This CDR3 is CASSLAGEGNTEAFF. The CDR3 DNA sequence: TGTGCCAGCAGCTTAGCAGGAGAGGGGAACACTGAAGCTTTCTTT.

V and J are TRBV3-1 (or the pseudogene TRBV3-2) and TRBJ2-2, with 10 bases aligning to TRBD2. The CDR3 loop spans 15 amino acids. Trimming cost V 6 bases and J 6 bases; bases outside gene matches: 7. The germline gives CDR1 LGHDT, CDR2 YNNKEL (reference sequence). The CDR3 DNA sequence: TGTGCCAGCAGTCACGGGACTAGCGCTTCCGGGGAGCTGTTTTTT. This gives the protein CASSHGTSASGELFF.

The genes are TRBV3-1 (or the pseudogene TRBV3-2) and TRBJ2-1, with TRBD1 as a possible D gene (5 bases). The germline gives CDR1 LGHDT, CDR2 YNNKEL (reference sequence). V was shortened by 5 bases and J by 6 bases, with 20 bases between the two germline ends. CDR3 size: 16 residues. CDR3 in DNA: TGTGCCAGCAGCTTTAAGATGGGGCCCCCGGGCAATGAGCAGTTCTTC. This translates into CASSFKMGPPGNEQFF.

The rearrangement joins TRBV30 to TRBJ2-1, with a weak D call TRBD1 (5 bases). Trimming stripped 3 bases from V and 4 bases from J, with 16 bases between. Germline V gene lookup returns CDR1 GTSNPN and CDR2 SVGIG (reference sequence). The CDR3 has 15 amino acids. The CDR3 region is CAWSLSRQLYNEQFF. The CDR3 DNA is TGTGCCTGGAGCCTTAGTAGACAGTTATACAATGAGCAGTTCTTC. Filled out from reference TRBV30 and TRBJ2-1, the complete variable domain reads SQTIHQWPATLVQPVGSPLSLECTVEGTSNPNLYWYRQAAGRGLQLLFYSVGIGQISSEVPQNLSASRPQDRQFILSSKKLLLSDSGFYLCAWSLSRQLYNEQFFGPGTRLTVL.

The V call is TRBV15, the J call TRBJ2-1; 9 positions match TRBD2. The V segment lost 4 bases and the J segment 7 bases; nucleotides outside the gene matches: 11. Germline-derived CDR1 and CDR2 are LNHNV and YYDKDF (reference sequence). The CDR3 is 16 amino acids. Written as DNA, the CDR3 is TGTGCCACCAGCACGCGGACTAGCGCCTTGGGGAATGAGCAGTTCTTC. Its protein product is CATSTRTSALGNEQFF.

This clone was seen a single time. The chain joins TRBV11-2 to TRBJ1-3; D is undetermined. The CDR3 extends over 13 amino acids. With 3 bases removed from V and 6 bases from J, the gap between germline ends came to 9 bases. Germline-derived CDR1 and CDR2 are SGHAT and FQNNGV. The CDR3 region is CASSFGPTNTIYF. CDR3 DNA sequence: TGTGCCAGCAGCTTCGGACCTACAAACACCATATATTTT.

This sequence joins TRBV12-3 or TRBV12-4 and TRBJ2-2; no reliable D call. The CDR3 length is 13 residues. Trimming removed 6 bases from V and 4 bases from J, with 9 bases in between. This CDR3 is CASRGVGTGELFF. CDR3 DNA sequence: TGTGCCAGCAGAGGAGTCGGCACCGGGGAGCTGTTTTTT.

This chain links TRBV5-1 with TRBJ2-7; TRBD2 aligns across 7 bases. This CDR3 comprises 15 residues. Per the germline V gene, CDR1 is SGHRS and CDR2 is YFSETQ. The V segment lost 5 bases and the J segment 0 bases; nucleotides outside the gene matches: 8. The CDR3 here is CASSWGGSNSYEQYF. The DNA of the CDR3 is TGCGCCAGCAGTTGGGGGGGATCTAACTCCTACGAGCAGTACTTC.

This clone was recorded once. This sequence joins TRBV6-5 and TRBJ1-2, with D tentatively TRBD1 (5 bases). Germline values: CDR1 MNHEY, CDR2 SVGAGI. V gave up 0 bases and J gave up 2 bases, with 10 bases separating them. CDR3 size: 15 residues. CDR3 sequence (DNA): TGTGCCAGCAGTTACTCGGGGGTGAAAAACTATGGCTACACCTTC. Amino acid sequence: CASSYSGVKNYGYTF.

This sequence joins TRBV7-6 and TRBJ2-7; D remains ambiguous. The CDR3 is made up of 13 amino acids. From germline, CDR1 is SGHVS and CDR2 FNYEAQ. V was shortened by 5 bases and J by 3 bases, with 11 bases between the two germline ends. This chain's CDR3 is CASSPDIYYEQYF. DNA of the CDR3: TGTGCCAGCAGCCCCGACATCTACTACGAGCAGTACTTC.

This chain connects TRBV24-1 to TRBJ2-7, with 11 bases that match TRBD1. This CDR3 is built from 16 residues. CDR1 and CDR2 (germline): KGHDR, SFDVKD. V trimming: 4 bases; J trimming: 8 bases; junction bases outside the gene matches: 12. DNA of the CDR3: TGTGCCACCAGTGAGCCCGGGACAGGGGGTGGAGGTAAGCAGTACTTC. This translates into CATSEPGTGGGGKQYF.

In DNA, the CDR3 is TGTGCCAGCAGCTTAGGGAGGACTAGTCTCTCCTACAATGAGCAGTTCTTC. Translating it yields CASSLGRTSLSYNEQFF. The gene calls are TRBV7-2 and TRBJ2-1, with 7 bases matching TRBD2. The V gene end was trimmed by 1 base and the J gene end by 0 bases; junction bases not matched to a gene: 6. CDR3 size: 17 residues. Germline V lookup: CDR1 SGHTA, CDR2 FQGNSA.

As for this clone: Other DNA sequences in this specimen translate into the identical CDR3. V gene TRBV5-1 combines with J gene TRBJ1-1, with 11 bases that match TRBD1. This CDR3 contains 15 residues. The V segment lost 0 bases and the J segment 4 bases; nucleotides outside the gene matches: 2. The V gene's germline CDR1 is SGHRS and CDR2 YFSETQ. As DNA, the CDR3 is TGCGCCAGCAGCTTGGCGGGGACAGGGGGCACTGAAGCTTTCTTT. Encoded protein: CASSLAGTGGTEAFF.

The chain combines TRBV12-3 or TRBV12-4 with TRBJ1-2; D possibly corresponds to TRBD1 (5 bases). The V end was cut by 6 bases, the J end by 1 base, with 9 bases between. The length of the CDR3 is 13 residues. In nucleotides, the CDR3 is TGTGCCAGCAGGCCCGACAGTAACTATGGCTACACCTTC. The encoded protein is CASRPDSNYGYTF.

The chain links TRBV6-1 to TRBJ2-1; D uncertain. V lost 0 bases and J 0 bases, leaving 6 bases between the germline ends. The CDR3 length is 15 residues. CDR1 and CDR2 (germline): MNHNS, SASEGT. The CDR3 is CASSEAADSYNEQFF. The CDR3 DNA reads as TGTGCCAGCAGTGAAGCTGCGGACTCCTACAATGAGCAGTTCTTC.

This clone was found once. The V call is TRBV21-1, the J call TRBJ2-1; no DNA check was done on the table's D call, TRBD2. TRBV21-1 is a listed pseudogene. The CDR3 runs 20 residues. Here the CDR3 DNA reads TGTGCCAGCAGCAATGGACAGCTAAGTACTAGCGGGAGGGCAGTCAATGAGCAGTTCTTC. Residues: CASSNGQLSTSGRAVNEQFF.

Only a few counts were recorded for this clone. J is TRBJ2-1 and V is TRBV6-2 or TRBV6-3; D may be TRBD2 (6 bases). V shed 4 bases and J shed 6 bases, with 13 bases lying between them. The CDR3 covers 14 residues. Germline-derived CDR1 and CDR2 are MNHEY and SVGEGT. CDR3 sequence reads: CASSFGSSGNEQFF. As DNA, the CDR3 is TGTGCCAGCAGTTTCGGGAGTTCGGGCAATGAGCAGTTCTTC.